What follows is one T cell receptor (beta chain) and its context. This entry comes from a study of blood T cell repertoires in COVID-19. As for the study in general: Material from acute and convalescent COVID-19 was sourced from the United States, Italy and Spain. PBMCs, B-cell-depleted T cells, or T cells provided the cDNA or gDNA that made up the material.

In the authors' workflow: Nucleated cell number was recorded as an estimate derived from reference gene primer amplification. Assay: immunoSEQ multiplex PCR; the TCRdb copy retains only in-frame clones and omits some. The V and J calls and clone size come from that table; D and trimming were worked out from the DNA. Here the sample spans hundreds of thousands of clones, roughly 87% being singletons. Trimming cost V 3 bases and J 2 bases, with 11 bases left between them. The CDR3 consists of 14 residues. Germline values: CDR1 DFQATT, CDR2 SNEGSKA (reference sequence). What was sequenced was peripheral blood. The sequence was obtained from a man aged 18 to 30 with active or convalescent COVID-19. V is TRBV20-1 and J is TRBJ1-5; D is perhaps TRBD1 (5 bases). The CDR3 coding sequence is TGCAGTGCTAGTTTTGCGGGGGGCAATCAGCCCCAGCATTTT. This translates into CSASFAGGNQPQHF.